The sequence of this T cell receptor beta chain was determined in a study of blood T cell repertoires in COVID-19. The Seattle patients joined while their infection was active and were tracked longitudinally afterward. Per the germline V gene, CDR1 is MNHEY and CDR2 is SVGAGI. Trimming left V 2 bases short and J 3 bases short, with 8 bases between. CDR3 size: 13 residues. Only in-frame clones appear in the TCRdb table, and some are missing; sequencing was by immunoSEQ multiplex PCR. Seen here are over 100,000 clones, around 89% observed once, and the top ten hold less than 5.5%. The sample taken for sequencing was peripheral blood. This clonotype was sampled from a man aged 60-69 years with COVID-19, enrolled during active disease. The V and J genes are TRBV6-5 and TRBJ2-7; no definite D call. The CDR3 sequence is CASSYGSYYEQYF. DNA for the CDR3: TGTGCCAGCAGTTACGGCAGTTACTACGAGCAGTACTTC.